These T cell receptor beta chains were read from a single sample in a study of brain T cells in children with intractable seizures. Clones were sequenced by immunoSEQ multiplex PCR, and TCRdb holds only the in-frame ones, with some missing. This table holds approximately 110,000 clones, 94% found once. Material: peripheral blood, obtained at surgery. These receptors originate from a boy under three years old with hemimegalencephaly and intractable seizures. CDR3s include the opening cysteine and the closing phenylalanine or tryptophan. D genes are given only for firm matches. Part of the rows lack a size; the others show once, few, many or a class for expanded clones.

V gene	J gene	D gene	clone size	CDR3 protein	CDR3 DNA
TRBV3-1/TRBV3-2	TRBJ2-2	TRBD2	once	CASSQGLAGGLNTGELFF	TGTGCCAGCAGCCAAGGACTAGCGGGAGGATTGAACACCGGGGAGCTGTTTTTT
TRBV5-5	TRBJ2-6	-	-	CASSLHTGANVLTF	TGTGCCAGCAGCTTACATACTGGGGCCAACGTCCTGACTTTC
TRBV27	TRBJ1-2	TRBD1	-	CASTLRGPRQGEDYGYTF	TGTGCCAGCACCCTAAGGGGGCCGCGACAGGGTGAGGACTATGGCTACACCTTC
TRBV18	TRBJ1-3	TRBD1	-	CASSLGQGAGNTIYF	TGTGCCAGCTCACTGGGACAGGGCGCCGGAAACACCATATATTTT
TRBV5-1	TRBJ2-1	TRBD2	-	CASSLSSGSGNEQFF	TGCGCCAGCAGCTTATCCAGCGGGAGTGGAAATGAGCAGTTCTTC
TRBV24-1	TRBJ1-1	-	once	CATRARAPPMNTEAFF	TGTGCCACCAGAGCGAGGGCACCCCCTATGAACACTGAAGCTTTCTTT
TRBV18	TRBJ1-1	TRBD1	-	CASSPPGQGLNTEAFF	TGTGCCAGCTCACCTCCGGGACAGGGGTTGAACACTGAAGCTTTCTTT
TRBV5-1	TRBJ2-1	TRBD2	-	CASSDREGVGEQFF	TGCGCCAGCAGCGACCGGGAGGGAGTGGGTGAGCAGTTCTTC
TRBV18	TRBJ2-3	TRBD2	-	CASSPLGSGSDTQYF	TGTGCCAGCTCACCCCTAGGGAGCGGGAGCGATACGCAGTATTTT
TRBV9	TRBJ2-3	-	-	CASSVGQGSTDTQYF	TGTGCCAGCAGCGTAGGGCAGGGTAGCACAGATACGCAGTATTTT